These 5 T cell receptor beta chains originate from one sample sequenced in a study of patients and donors after allogeneic stem cell transplantation. MiXCR was run by TCRdb on the RT-PCR reads, yielding one entry per CDR3 protein. Of approximately 200,000 distinct CDR3 sequences listed, about 40% are singletons. Sequenced material: blood, either unsorted or a sorted T cell fraction (not recorded which). The receptor source for this set is a human donor who was either an allogeneic HSCT recipient or a stem cell or donor lymphocyte infusion donor (not recorded which). It is not recorded whose cells these are; they may come from a transplant donor.

The chain is built from TRBV30 and TRBJ1-1, with D perhaps matching TRBD1 (6 bases). V lost 4 bases to trimming and J lost 1 base, with 7 bases between them. Germline CDR1 reads GTSNPN; CDR2 reads SVGIG (reference sequence). The CDR3 runs 12 residues. The CDR3 loop is CAWMGQNTEAFF. The DNA of the CDR3 is TGTGCCTGGATGGGACAGAACACTGAAGCTTTCTTT. The variable domain in full, completed from reference TRBV30 and TRBJ1-1, reads SQTIHQWPATLVQPVGSPLSLECTVEGTSNPNLYWYRQAAGRGLQLLFYSVGIGQISSEVPQNLSASRPQDRQFILSSKKLLLSDSGFYLCAWMGQNTEAFFGQGTRLTVV.

V gene TRBV14 combines with J gene TRBJ1-1; D perhaps matches TRBD1 (5 bases). The CDR3 covers 12 residues. Germline values: CDR1 SGHDN, CDR2 FVKESK. Trimming shortened V by 0 bases and J by 8 bases, and 7 bases separated the two germline ends. CDR3 protein: CASSQEWDEAFF. CDR3 nucleotide sequence: TGTGCCAGCAGCCAAGAGTGGGACGAAGCTTTCTTT.

CDR3 amino acids: CASSPNGGNSPLHF. The CDR3 DNA sequence: TGTGCCAGCAGCCCTAATGGGGGTAATTCACCCCTCCACTTT. The rearrangement joins TRBV7-3 to TRBJ1-6, with a tentative D call TRBD1 (5 bases). Trimming took off 5 bases at V and 6 bases at J, with 11 bases between the two ends. Germline V gene data show CDR1 as SGHTA and CDR2 as FQGTGA. The CDR3 sequence is 14 residues long.

This clonotype was detected a few times. DNA for the CDR3: TGTGCCAGCAGTTTAGTTGCCGGGGAAGAGACCCAGTACTTC. Its translation is CASSLVAGEETQYF. The chain has TRBV12-3 or TRBV12-4 and TRBJ2-5, with D possibly TRBD2 on 5 matching bases. The V end was cut by 1 base, the J end by 3 bases, with 9 bases between. CDR3 size: 14 residues.

This clonotype occurred a few times. The chain recombines TRBV9 with TRBJ2-1; 10 bases line up with TRBD2. Germline V gene sequence: CDR1 SGDLS, CDR2 YYNGEE. The CDR3 extends over 17 amino acids. With 4 bases clipped from V and 6 bases from J, the junction kept 13 bases outside the gene matches. DNA of the CDR3: TGTGCCAGCAGCCACCACGCACCTAGCGGGAGCATCAATGAGCAGTTCTTC. This sequence encodes CASSHHAPSGSINEQFF.